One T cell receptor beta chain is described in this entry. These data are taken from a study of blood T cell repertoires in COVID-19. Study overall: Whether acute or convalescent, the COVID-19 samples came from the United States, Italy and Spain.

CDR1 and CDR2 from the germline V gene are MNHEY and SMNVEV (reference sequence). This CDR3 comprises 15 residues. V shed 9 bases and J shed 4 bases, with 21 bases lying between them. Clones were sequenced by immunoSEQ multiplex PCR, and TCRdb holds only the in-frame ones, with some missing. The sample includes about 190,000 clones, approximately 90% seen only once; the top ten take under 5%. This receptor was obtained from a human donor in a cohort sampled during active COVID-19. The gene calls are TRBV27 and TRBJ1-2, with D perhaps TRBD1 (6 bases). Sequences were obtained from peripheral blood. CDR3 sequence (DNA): TGTGCCAGTAGAAGCGGGGGGCGCATAAGCTATGGCTACACCTTC. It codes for CASRSGGRISYGYTF.